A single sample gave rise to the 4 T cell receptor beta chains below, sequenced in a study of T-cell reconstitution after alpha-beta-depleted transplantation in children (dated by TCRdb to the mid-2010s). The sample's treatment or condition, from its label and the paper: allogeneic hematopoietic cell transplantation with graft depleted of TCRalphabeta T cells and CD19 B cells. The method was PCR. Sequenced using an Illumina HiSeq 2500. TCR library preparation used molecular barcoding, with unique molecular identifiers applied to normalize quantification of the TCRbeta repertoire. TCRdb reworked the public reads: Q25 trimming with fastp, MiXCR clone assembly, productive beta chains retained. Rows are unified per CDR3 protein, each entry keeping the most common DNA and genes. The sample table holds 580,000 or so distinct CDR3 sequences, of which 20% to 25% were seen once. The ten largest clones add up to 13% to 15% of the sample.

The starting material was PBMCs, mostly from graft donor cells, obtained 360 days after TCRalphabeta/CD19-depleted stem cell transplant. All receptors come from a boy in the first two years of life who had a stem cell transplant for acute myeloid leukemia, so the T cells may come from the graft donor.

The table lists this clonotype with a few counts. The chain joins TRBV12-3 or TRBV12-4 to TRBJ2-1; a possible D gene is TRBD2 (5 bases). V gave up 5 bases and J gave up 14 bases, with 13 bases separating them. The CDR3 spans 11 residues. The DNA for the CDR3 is TGTGCCAGCAGTCCTTTTACCGGGAAGTTCTTC. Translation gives CASSPFTGKFF.

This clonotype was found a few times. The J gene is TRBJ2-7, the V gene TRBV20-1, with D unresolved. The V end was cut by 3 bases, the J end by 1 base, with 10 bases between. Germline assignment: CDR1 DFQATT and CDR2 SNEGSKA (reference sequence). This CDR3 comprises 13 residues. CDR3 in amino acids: CSARLGFSYEQYF. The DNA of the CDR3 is TGCAGTGCTAGGTTGGGTTTTTCCTACGAGCAGTACTTC.

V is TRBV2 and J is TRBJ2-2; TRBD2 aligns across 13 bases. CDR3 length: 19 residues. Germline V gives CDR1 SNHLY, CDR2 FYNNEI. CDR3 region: CTRSLYRLAGGLNTGELFF. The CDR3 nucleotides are TGTACCCGCAGCCTCTATCGACTAGCGGGGGGTCTGAACACCGGGGAGCTGTTTTTT.

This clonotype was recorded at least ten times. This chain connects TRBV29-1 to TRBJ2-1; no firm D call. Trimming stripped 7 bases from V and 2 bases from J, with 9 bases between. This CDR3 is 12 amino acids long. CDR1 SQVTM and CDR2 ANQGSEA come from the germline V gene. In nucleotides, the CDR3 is TGCAGCGCTCGGCCGGCCTACAATGAGCAGTTCTTC. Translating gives CSARPAYNEQFF.